What follows is one T cell receptor (beta chain) and its context. Profiled with immunoSEQ multiplex PCR; TCRdb holds only in-frame clones, not every one. The repertoire includes about 210,000 clones, around 81% of them detected once, and more than 7% sits in the top ten. This sample was taken from a study of blood T cell repertoires in COVID-19. Looking at the study overall: PBMCs, B-cell-depleted T cells, or T cells were the source of the cDNA or gDNA that made up the material.

The specimen was peripheral blood. This receptor was identified in a woman aged 70-85 years with acute or convalescent COVID-19.

The DNA for the CDR3 is TGTGCCACCGAACAAAGGACAGGGAGAAGGCTAGTGTACGAGCAGTACTTC. Translating gives CATEQRTGRRLVYEQYF. The V call is TRBV10-3, the J call TRBJ2-7, with 8 bases that match TRBD1. Trimming took 10 bases from V and 4 from J; bases not matched to a gene: 21. This CDR3 region has 17 residues. Germline CDR1 is ENHRY and CDR2 is SYGVKD.